A single sample is the source of the 9 T cell receptor beta chains below, sequenced in a study of long-term antiretroviral therapy in people with HIV. The libraries were made with immunoSEQ v3.0 at survey level. TCRdb's table, derived via immunoSEQ multiplex PCR, lists solely in-frame clones and lacks some. The data contain 6,000 or so clones, around 77% of them seen just once; the ten biggest clones take up about 16%. Sequenced here: unsorted PBMCs, sampled 0.5 years before starting antiretroviral therapy. The receptors stem from a man in his forties with HIV.

The rearrangement links TRBV21-1 to TRBJ2-3. TRBV21-1 is annotated as a pseudogene. The CDR3 runs to 16 residues. The CDR3 DNA is TGTGCCAGCAGCAAAGCTCGTGGCAGCTACACAGATACGCAGTATTTT. Amino acid sequence: CASSKARGSYTDTQYF.

This rearrangement joins TRBV21-1 to TRBJ2-7. TRBV21-1 has pseudogene status. This CDR3 contains 15 residues. For the CDR3, the DNA is TGTGCCAGCAGCAAATTATCGGGGCTTCCCTACGAGCAGTACTTC. Translation: CASSKLSGLPYEQYF.

This chain joins TRBV5-1 and TRBJ2-1; D might be TRBD1 (6 bases). V was trimmed by 0 bases and J by 8 bases, leaving 9 bases between them. This CDR3 region has 13 residues. The germline V gene encodes CDR1 SGHRS and CDR2 YFSETQ. CDR3 protein: CASSLVRGHEQFF. The DNA for the CDR3 is TGCGCCAGCAGCTTGGTCAGGGGCCATGAGCAGTTCTTC.

This chain joins TRBV27 and TRBJ2-3; D assignment may be TRBD1 or TRBD2 (6 bases each). This CDR3 has 14 amino acids. Trimming removed 5 bases at V and 4 bases at J, with 13 bases between. CDR1 is MNHEY, CDR2 SMNVEV, per germline (reference sequence). As DNA, the CDR3 is TGTGCCAGCAGTGGAGGGGGAGTGGCAGATACGCAGTATTTT. This translates into CASSGGGVADTQYF.

This chain uses TRBV14 with TRBJ1-5, with no clear D. Germline V gives CDR1 SGHDN, CDR2 FVKESK. Trimming took 2 bases from V and 1 from J, leaving 3 bases between them. The CDR3 is made up of 13 amino acids. The CDR3 nucleotides are TGTGCCAGCAGCCAACAGAGCAATCAGCCCCAGCATTTT. Residues: CASSQQSNQPQHF.

V and J are TRBV5-4 and TRBJ2-1, with 8 bases that match TRBD1. Germline CDR1 SGHNT, CDR2 YYREEE (reference sequence). J lost 6 bases, V lost 2 bases, and 7 bases had no gene match. This CDR3 comprises 15 residues. As DNA, the CDR3 is TGTGCCAGCAGCTTAAAGAGGACAGGGTCCAATGAGCAGTTCTTC. Its protein is CASSLKRTGSNEQFF.

CDR3 sequence: CASSPGSSYEQYF. In DNA, the CDR3 is TGTGCCAGCAGCCCCGGGTCGTCCTACGAGCAGTACTTC. The V gene is TRBV28, the J gene TRBJ2-7; no reliable D call. CDR1 and CDR2 from the germline V gene are MDHEN and SYDVKM. CDR3 length equals 13 residues. V was clipped by 6 bases and J by 1 base, with 10 bases between them.

V usage is TRBV28 and J usage is TRBJ2-2, with D perhaps matching TRBD1 (5 bases). The CDR3 sequence is 14 residues long. CDR1 and CDR2 from the germline V gene are MDHEN and SYDVKM. Trimming took off 7 bases at V and 3 bases at J, with 12 bases between the two ends. This CDR3 is CASKKTGDTGELFF. The CDR3 DNA is TGTGCCAGCAAAAAAACAGGAGACACCGGGGAGCTGTTTTTT.

This clone appeared once. The CDR3 is CAWSLQGGQPQHF. The DNA for the CDR3 is TGTGCCTGGAGTTTACAGGGAGGACAGCCCCAGCATTTT. The chain recombines TRBV30 with TRBJ1-5; maybe TRBD1 (6 bases). Trimming shortened V by 2 bases and J by 7 bases, and 12 bases separated the two germline ends. Germline V gene sequence: CDR1 GTSNPN, CDR2 SVGIG (reference sequence). CDR3 length equals 13 residues.